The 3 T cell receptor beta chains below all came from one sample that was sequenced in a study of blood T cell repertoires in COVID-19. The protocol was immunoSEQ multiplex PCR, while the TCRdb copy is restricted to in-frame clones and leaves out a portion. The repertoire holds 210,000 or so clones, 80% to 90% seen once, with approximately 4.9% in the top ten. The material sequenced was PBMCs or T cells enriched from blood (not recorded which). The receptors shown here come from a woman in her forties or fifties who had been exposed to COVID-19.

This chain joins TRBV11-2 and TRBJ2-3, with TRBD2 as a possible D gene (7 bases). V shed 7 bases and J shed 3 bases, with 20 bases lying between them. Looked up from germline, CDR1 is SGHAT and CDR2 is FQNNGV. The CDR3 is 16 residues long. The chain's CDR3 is CASTLLPGGGTDTQYF. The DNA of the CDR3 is TGTGCCAGCACCCTTTTGCCGGGGGGCGGAACAGATACGCAGTATTTT.

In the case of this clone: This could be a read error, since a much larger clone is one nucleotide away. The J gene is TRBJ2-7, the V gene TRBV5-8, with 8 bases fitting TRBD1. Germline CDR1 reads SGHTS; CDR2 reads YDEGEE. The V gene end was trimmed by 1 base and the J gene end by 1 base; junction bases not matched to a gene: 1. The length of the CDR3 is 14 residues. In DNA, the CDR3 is TGTGCCAGCAGCTTGAGGACAGGGTCCTACGAGCAGTACTTC. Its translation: CASSLRTGSYEQYF.

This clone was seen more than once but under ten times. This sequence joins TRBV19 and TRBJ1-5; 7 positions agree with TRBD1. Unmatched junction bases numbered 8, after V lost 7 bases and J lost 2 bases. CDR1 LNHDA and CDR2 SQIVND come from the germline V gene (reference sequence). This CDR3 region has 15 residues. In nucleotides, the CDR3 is TGTGCCAGTACCCGAGCAGGGGGACGCAATCAGCCCCAGCATTTT. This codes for CASTRAGGRNQPQHF.